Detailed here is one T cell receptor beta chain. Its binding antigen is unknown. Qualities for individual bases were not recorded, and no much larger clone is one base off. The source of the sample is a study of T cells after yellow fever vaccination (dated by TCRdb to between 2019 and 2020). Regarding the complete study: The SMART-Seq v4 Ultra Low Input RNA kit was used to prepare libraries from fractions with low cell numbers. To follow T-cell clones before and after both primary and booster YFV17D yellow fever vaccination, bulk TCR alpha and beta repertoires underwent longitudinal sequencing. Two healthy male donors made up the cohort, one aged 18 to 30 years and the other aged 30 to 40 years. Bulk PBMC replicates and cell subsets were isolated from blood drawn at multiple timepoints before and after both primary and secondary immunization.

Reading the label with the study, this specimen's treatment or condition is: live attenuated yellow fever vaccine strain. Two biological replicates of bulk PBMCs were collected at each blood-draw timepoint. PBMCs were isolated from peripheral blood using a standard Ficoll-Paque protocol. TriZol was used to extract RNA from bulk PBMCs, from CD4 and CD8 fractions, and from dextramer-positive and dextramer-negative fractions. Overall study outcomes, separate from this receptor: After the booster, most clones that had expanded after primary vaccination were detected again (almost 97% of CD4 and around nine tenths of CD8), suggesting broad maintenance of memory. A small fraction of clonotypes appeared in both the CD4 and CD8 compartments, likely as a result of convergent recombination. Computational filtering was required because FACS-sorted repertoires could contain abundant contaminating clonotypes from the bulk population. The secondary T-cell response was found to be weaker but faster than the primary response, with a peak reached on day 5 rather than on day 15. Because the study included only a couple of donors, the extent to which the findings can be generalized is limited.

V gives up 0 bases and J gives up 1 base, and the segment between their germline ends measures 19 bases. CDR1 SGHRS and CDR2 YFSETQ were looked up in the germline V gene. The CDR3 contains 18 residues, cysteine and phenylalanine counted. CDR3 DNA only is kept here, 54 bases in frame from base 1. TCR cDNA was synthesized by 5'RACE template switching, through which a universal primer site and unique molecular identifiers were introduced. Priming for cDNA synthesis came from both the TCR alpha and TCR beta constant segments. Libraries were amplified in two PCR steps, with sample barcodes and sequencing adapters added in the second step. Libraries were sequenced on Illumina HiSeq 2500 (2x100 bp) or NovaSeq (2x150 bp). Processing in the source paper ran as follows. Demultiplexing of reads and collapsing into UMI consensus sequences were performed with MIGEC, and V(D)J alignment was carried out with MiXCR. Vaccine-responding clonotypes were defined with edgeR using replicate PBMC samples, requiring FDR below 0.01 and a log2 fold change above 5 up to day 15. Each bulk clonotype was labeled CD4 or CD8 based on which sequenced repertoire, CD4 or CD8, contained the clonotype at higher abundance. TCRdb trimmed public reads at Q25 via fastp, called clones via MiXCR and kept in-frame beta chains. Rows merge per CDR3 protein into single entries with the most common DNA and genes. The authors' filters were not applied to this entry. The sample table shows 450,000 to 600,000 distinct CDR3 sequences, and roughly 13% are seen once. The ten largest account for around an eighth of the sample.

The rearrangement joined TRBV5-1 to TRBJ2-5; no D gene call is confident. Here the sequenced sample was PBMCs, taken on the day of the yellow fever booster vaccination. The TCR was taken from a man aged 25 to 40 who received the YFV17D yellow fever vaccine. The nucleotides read TGCGCCAGCAGCTTGGAAGGTCTCTTAGGGTACCCCCAAGAGACCCAGTACTTC. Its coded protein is CASSLEGLLGYPQETQYF.